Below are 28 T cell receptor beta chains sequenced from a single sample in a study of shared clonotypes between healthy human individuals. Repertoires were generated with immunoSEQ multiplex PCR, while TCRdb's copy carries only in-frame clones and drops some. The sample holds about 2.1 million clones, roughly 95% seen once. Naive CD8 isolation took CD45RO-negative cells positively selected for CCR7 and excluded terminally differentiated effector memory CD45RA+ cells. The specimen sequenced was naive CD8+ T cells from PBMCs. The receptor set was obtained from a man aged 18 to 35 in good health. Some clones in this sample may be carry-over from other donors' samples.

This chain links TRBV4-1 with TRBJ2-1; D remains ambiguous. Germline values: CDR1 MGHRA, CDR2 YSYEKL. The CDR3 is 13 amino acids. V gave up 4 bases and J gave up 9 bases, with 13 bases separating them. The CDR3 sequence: CASSPFSTGEQFF. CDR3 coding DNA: TGCGCCAGCAGCCCTTTCAGCACGGGTGAGCAGTTCTTC.

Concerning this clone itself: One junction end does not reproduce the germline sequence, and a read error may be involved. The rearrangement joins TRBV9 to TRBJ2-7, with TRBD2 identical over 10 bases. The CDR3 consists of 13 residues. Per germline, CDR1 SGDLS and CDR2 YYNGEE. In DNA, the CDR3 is TGTGCCAGTAGCGGGAGGCCCACCTACGAGCAGTACTTC. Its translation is CASSGRPTYEQYF.

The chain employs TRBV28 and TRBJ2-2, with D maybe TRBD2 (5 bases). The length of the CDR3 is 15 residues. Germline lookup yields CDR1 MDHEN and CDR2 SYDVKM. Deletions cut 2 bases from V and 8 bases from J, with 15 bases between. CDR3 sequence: CASSLVTREKGELFF. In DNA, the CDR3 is TGTGCCAGCAGTTTAGTCACTAGGGAAAAGGGGGAGCTGTTTTTT.

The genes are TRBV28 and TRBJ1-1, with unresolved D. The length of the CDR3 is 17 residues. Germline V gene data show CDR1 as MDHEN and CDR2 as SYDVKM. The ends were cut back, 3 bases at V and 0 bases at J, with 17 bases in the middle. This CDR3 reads CASSFGGEGPLNTEAFF. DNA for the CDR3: TGTGCCAGCAGTTTTGGAGGCGAAGGCCCCCTGAACACTGAAGCTTTCTTT.

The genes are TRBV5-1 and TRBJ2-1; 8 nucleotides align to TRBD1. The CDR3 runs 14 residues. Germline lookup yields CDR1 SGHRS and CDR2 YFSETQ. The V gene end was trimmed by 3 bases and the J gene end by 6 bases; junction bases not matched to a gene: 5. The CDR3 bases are TGCGCCAGCAGCTGGACAGGGTTCGGCAATGAGCAGTTCTTC. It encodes CASSWTGFGNEQFF. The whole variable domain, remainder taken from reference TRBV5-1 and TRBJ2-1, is KAGVTQTPRYLIKTRGQQVTLSCSPISGHRSVSWYQQTPGQGLQFLFEYFSETQRNKGNFPGRFSGRQFSNSRSEMNVSTLELGDSALYLCASSWTGFGNEQFFGPGTRLTVL.

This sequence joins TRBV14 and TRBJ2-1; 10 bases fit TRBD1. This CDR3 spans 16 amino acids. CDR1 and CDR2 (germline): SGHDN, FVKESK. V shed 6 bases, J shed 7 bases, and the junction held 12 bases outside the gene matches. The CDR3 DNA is TGTGCCAGCAGTAAAAATCAGGGACAGGGGTTTAATGAGCAGTTCTTC. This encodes CASSKNQGQGFNEQFF.

The CDR3 spells CAWSLYPPREGQGTEAFF. CDR3 in DNA: TGTGCCTGGAGTTTGTACCCCCCGCGGGAGGGACAGGGCACTGAAGCTTTCTTT. The V call is TRBV30, the J call TRBJ1-1; 9 bases line up with TRBD1. V lost 2 bases to trimming and J lost 4 bases; unmatched junction nucleotides: 17. Germline values: CDR1 GTSNPN, CDR2 SVGIG (reference sequence). The CDR3 sequence is 18 residues long.

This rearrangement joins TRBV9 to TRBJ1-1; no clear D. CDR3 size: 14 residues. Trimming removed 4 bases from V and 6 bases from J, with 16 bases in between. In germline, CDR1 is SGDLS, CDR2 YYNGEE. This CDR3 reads CASSPTLEDPEAFF. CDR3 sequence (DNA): TGTGCCAGCAGCCCAACTCTGGAAGATCCTGAAGCTTTCTTT.

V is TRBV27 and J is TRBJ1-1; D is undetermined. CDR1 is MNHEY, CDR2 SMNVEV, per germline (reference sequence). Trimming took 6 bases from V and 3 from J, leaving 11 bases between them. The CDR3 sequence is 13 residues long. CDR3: CASRRNGDTEAFF. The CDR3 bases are TGTGCCAGCAGGCGAAATGGGGACACTGAAGCTTTCTTT.

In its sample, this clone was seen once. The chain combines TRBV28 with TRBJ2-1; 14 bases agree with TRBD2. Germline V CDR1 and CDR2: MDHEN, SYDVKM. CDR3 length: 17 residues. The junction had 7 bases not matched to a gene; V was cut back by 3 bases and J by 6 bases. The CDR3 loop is CASSFLTGTSGGNEQFF. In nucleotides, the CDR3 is TGTGCCAGCAGTTTCTTAACCGGGACTAGCGGGGGCAATGAGCAGTTCTTC.

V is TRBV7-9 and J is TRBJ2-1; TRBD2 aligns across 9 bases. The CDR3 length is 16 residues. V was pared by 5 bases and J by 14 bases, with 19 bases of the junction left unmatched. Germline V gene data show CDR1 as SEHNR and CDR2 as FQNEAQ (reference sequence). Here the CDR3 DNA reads TGTGCCAGCAGCCCACATCGGCGGGAGGGCTGGAGGAGGGAGTTCTTC. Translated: CASSPHRREGWRREFF.

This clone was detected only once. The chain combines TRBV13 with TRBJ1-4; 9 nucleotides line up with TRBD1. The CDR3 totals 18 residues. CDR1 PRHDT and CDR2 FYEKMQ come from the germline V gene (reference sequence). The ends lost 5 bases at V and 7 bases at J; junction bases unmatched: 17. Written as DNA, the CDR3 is TGTGCCAGCAGCCTAGACCGCGACAGGGACAGGGAAGGTGAAAAACTGTTTTTT. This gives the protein CASSLDRDRDREGEKLFF.

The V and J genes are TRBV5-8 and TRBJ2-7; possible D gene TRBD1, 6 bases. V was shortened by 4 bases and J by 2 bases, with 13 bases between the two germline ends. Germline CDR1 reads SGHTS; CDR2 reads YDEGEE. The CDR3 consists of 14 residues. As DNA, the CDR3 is TGTGCCAGCAGCGAAGGGGGTTTCACCTACGAGCAGTACTTC. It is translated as CASSEGGFTYEQYF.

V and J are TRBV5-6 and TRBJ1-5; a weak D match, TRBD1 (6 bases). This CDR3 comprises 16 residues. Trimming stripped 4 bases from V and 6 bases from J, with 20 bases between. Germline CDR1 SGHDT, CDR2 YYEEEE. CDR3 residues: CASSRGERGLGQPQHF. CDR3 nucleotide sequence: TGTGCCAGCAGCCGGGGGGAGAGGGGGTTAGGTCAGCCCCAGCATTTT.

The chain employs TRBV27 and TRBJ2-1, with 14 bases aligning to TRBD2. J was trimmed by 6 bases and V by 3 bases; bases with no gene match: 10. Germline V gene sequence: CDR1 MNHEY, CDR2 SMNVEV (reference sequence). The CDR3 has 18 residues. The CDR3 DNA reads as TGTGCCAGCAGTTTGGCCCTTCCCGGGACTAGCGGGGGCAATGAGCAGTTCTTC. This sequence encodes CASSLALPGTSGGNEQFF.

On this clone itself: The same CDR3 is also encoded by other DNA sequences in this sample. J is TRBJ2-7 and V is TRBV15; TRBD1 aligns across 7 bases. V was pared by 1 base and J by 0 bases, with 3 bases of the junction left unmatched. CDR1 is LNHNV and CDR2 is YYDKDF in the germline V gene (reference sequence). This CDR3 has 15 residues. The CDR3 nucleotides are TGTGCCACCAGCAGAGGGGCAGGGGGCTCCTACGAGCAGTACTTC. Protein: CATSRGAGGSYEQYF.

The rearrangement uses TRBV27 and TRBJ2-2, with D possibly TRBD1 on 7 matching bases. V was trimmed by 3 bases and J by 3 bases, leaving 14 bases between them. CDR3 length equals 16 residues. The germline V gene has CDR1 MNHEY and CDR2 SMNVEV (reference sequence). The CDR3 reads CASSLGRRGDTGELFF. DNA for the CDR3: TGTGCCAGCAGTTTGGGGCGCAGGGGGGACACCGGGGAGCTGTTTTTT.

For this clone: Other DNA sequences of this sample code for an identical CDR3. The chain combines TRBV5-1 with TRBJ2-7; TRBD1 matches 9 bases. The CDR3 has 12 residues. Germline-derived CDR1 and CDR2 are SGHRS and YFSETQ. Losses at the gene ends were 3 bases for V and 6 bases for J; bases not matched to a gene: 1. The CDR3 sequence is CASSSDRGEQYF. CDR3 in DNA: TGCGCCAGCAGCTCGGACAGGGGCGAGCAGTACTTC.

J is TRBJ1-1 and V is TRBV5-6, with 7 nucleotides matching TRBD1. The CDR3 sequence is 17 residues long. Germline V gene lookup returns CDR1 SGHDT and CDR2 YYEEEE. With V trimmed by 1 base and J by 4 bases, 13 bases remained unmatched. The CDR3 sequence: CASSLSTGLERGTEAFF. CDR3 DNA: TGTGCCAGCAGCTTGTCGACAGGGCTGGAACGGGGCACTGAAGCTTTCTTT.

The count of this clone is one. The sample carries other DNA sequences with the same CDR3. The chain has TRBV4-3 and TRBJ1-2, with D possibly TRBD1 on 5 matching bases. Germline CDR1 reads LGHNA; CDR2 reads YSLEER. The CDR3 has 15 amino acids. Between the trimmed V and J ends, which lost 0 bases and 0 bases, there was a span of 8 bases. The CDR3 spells CASSQDRETNYGYTF. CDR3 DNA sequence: TGCGCCAGCAGCCAAGACAGGGAAACTAACTATGGCTACACCTTC.

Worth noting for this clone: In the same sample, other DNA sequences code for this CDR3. CDR3 nucleotides: TGTGCCAGCAGCCCCTTGGGTCAGCTAAACACTGAAGCTTTCTTT. As protein: CASSPLGQLNTEAFF. This chain connects TRBV28 to TRBJ1-1; D not certain. The CDR3 covers 15 residues. The germline CDR1 and CDR2 sequences are MDHEN and SYDVKM. V gave up 6 bases and J gave up 2 bases, with 16 bases separating them.

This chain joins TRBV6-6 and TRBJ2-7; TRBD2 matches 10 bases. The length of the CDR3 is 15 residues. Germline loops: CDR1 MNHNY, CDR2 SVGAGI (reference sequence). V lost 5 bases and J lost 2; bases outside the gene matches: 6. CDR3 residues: CASSPTSGSTYEQYF. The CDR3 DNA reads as TGTGCCAGCAGTCCGACTAGCGGGTCTACCTACGAGCAGTACTTC.

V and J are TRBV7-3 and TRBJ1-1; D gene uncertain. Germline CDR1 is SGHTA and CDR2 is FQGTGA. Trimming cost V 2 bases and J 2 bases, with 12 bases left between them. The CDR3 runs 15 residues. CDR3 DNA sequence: TGTGCCAGCAGCTTATCCGGGAACCCTAACACTGAAGCTTTCTTT. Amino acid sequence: CASSLSGNPNTEAFF.

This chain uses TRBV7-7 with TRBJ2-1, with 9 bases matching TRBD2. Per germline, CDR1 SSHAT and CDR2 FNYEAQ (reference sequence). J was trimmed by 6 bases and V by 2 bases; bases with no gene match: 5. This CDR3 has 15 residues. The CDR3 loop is CASSLSLAGVNEQFF. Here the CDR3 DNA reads TGTGCCAGCAGCTTAAGTTTAGCGGGAGTCAATGAGCAGTTCTTC. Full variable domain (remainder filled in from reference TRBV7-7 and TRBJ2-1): GAGVSQSPRYKVTKRGQDVTLRCDPISSHATLYWYQQALGQGPEFLTYFNYEAQPDKSGLPSDRFSAERPEGSISTLTIQRTEQRDSAMYRCASSLSLAGVNEQFFGPGTRLTVL.

DNA for the CDR3: TGTGCCAGCAGCGCTGGAACGGTCCGTGGGACCCAGTACTTC. Translating gives CASSAGTVRGTQYF. The chain carries TRBV9 and TRBJ2-5; D ambiguous. V dropped 3 bases and J dropped 7 bases, with 16 bases sitting between them. Per the germline V gene, CDR1 is SGDLS and CDR2 is YYNGEE. The CDR3 covers 14 residues.

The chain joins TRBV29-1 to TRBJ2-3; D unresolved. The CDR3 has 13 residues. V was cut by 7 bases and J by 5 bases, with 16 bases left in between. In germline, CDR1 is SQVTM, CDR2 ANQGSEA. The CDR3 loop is CSENYLPGDTQYF. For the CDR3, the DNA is TGCAGCGAGAATTACCTCCCGGGAGATACGCAGTATTTT.

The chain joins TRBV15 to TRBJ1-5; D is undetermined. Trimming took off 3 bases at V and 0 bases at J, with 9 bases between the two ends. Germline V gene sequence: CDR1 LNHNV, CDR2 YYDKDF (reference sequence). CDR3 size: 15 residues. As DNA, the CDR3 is TGTGCCACCAGCAGGAGACAAGATAGCAATCAGCCCCAGCATTTT. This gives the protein CATSRRQDSNQPQHF. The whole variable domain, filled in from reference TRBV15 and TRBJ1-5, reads DAMVIQNPRYQVTQFGKPVTLSCSQTLNHNVMYWYQQKSSQAPKLLFHYYDKDFNNEADTPDNFQSRRPNTSFCFLDIRSPGLGDTAMYLCATSRRQDSNQPQHFGDGTRLSIL.

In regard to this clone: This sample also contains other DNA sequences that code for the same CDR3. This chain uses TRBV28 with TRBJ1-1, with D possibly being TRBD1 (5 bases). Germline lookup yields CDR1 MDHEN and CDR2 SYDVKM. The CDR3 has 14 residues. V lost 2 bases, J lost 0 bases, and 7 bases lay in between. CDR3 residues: CASSLRGLNTEAFF. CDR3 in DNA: TGTGCCAGCAGTTTAAGGGGCCTGAACACTGAAGCTTTCTTT.